These 7 T cell receptor beta chains came from one sample sequenced in a study of shared clonotypes between healthy human individuals. The table came from immunoSEQ multiplex PCR; TCRdb's copy has only in-frame clones and leaves some out. The data show fewer than 1.6 million clones, around 98.5% seen once. The sequenced sample was naive CD4+ T cells sorted from blood. The sample's subset: CD45RA+ positively selected. The receptors shown here come from a man aged 25 to 40 in good health.

J is TRBJ1-3 and V is TRBV5-6; D not resolved. V lost 3 bases to trimming and J lost 0 bases, with 7 bases between them. CDR1 and CDR2 (germline): SGHDT, YYEEEE. This CDR3 has 14 amino acids. The CDR3 reads CASSSTRSGNTIYF. The CDR3 nucleotides are TGTGCCAGCAGCTCGACCCGCTCTGGAAACACCATATATTTT.

The J gene is TRBJ2-2, the V gene TRBV18, with TRBD1 matching over 9 bases. This CDR3 has 15 residues. The germline V gene encodes CDR1 KGHSH and CDR2 LQKENI. V trimming: 1 base; J trimming: 4 bases; junction bases outside the gene matches: 1. The CDR3 nucleotides are TGTGCCAGCTCACCACAGACAGGGGGCACCGGGGAGCTGTTTTTT. Its translation is CASSPQTGGTGELFF.

As for this clone: Distinct nucleotide sequences in the sample also encode this CDR3. The V call is TRBV9, the J call TRBJ2-1, with D possibly TRBD2 on 6 matching bases. In germline, CDR1 is SGDLS, CDR2 YYNGEE. The CDR3 has 15 residues. V shed 4 bases and J shed 0 bases, with 11 bases lying between them. DNA of the CDR3: TGTGCCAGCAGCACCGGGACTGCCTCCTACAATGAGCAGTTCTTC. It specifies CASSTGTASYNEQFF.

The chain employs TRBV19 and TRBJ2-1; D might be TRBD2 (5 bases). The germline V gene encodes CDR1 LNHDA and CDR2 SQIVND (reference sequence). This CDR3 is 17 amino acids long. V lost 4 bases to trimming and J lost 8 bases, with 24 bases between them. This chain's CDR3 is CASSRPSDGRLGDEQFF. CDR3 nucleotide sequence: TGTGCCAGTAGTAGACCTAGTGACGGCAGGTTGGGAGATGAGCAGTTCTTC.

This clone was detected only once. This sequence joins TRBV11-2 and TRBJ1-1; D may be TRBD1 (5 bases). V dropped 2 bases and J dropped 3 bases, with 16 bases sitting between them. Germline assignment: CDR1 SGHAT and CDR2 FQNNGV. The CDR3 contains 16 residues. CDR3 coding DNA: TGTGCCAGCAGCTTAAGTTTGGGGCTAAGTCACACTGAAGCTTTCTTT. This gives the protein CASSLSLGLSHTEAFF.

The chain links TRBV5-1 to TRBJ2-1; the D gene is possibly TRBD2 (6 bases). The CDR3 runs to 17 residues. Germline loops: CDR1 SGHRS, CDR2 YFSETQ. V was clipped by 3 bases and J by 0 bases, with 16 bases between them. The CDR3 DNA follows: TGCGCCAGCAGCTCGGCGGTAGCGGCCAGCTCCTACAATGAGCAGTTCTTC. Its translation: CASSSAVAASSYNEQFF. Using reference TRBV5-1 and TRBJ2-1 for the parts outside the CDR3, the full variable domain is KAGVTQTPRYLIKTRGQQVTLSCSPISGHRSVSWYQQTPGQGLQFLFEYFSETQRNKGNFPGRFSGRQFSNSRSEMNVSTLELGDSALYLCASSSAVAASSYNEQFFGPGTRLTVL.

The CDR3 bases are TGCGCCAGCAGCCTCCGGGACAGGGACATTTTCTACGAGCAGTACTTC. Its translation: CASSLRDRDIFYEQYF. The chain has TRBV4-3 and TRBJ2-7; 9 bases map to TRBD1. Trimming at V came to 4 bases and at J to 3 bases, leaving 10 bases not matched to a gene. The V gene's germline CDR1 is LGHNA and CDR2 YSLEER. The CDR3 loop spans 16 amino acids.